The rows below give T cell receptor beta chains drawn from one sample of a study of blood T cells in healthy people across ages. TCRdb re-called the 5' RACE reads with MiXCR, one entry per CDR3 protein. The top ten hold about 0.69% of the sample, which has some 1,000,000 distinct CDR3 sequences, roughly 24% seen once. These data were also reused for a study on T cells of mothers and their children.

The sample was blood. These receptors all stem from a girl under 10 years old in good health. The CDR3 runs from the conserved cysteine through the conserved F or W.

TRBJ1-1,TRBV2,CASSDRGTLDTEAFF
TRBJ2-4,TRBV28,CASSGTSGRGSLAKNIQYF
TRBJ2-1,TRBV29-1,CSVDRGYEQFF
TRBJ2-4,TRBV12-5,CASGLYGRGIQYF
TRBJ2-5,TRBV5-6,CASSLAVGTQYF
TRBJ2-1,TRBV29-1,CSVSMDGNEQFF
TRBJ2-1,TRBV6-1,CASRPIRTGAPSKQFF
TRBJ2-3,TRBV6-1,CASSEIDAPPPDTQYF
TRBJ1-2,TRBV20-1,CSATSGDGYTF
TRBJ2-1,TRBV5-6,CASSLGAGGFPRPYNEQFF
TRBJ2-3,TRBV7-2,CASSHLAGGLMGTDTQYF
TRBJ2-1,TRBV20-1,CSARDWSGRAGYNEQFF
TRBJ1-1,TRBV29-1,CSVDPEAFF
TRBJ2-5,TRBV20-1,CSAVAGTSGETQYF
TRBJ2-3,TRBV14,CASSQGGTGRTDTQYF
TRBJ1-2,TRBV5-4,CASSLIPGAGDYTF
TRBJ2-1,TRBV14,CASSRGWASDEQFF
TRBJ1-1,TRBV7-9,CASSLGPTEAFF
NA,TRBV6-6,CATLGTAYEQYF
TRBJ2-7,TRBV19,CASSIDWKGDLYEQYF
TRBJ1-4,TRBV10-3,CAIPGSLGEKLFF
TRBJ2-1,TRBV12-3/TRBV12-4,CASSPIRGEGNEQFF